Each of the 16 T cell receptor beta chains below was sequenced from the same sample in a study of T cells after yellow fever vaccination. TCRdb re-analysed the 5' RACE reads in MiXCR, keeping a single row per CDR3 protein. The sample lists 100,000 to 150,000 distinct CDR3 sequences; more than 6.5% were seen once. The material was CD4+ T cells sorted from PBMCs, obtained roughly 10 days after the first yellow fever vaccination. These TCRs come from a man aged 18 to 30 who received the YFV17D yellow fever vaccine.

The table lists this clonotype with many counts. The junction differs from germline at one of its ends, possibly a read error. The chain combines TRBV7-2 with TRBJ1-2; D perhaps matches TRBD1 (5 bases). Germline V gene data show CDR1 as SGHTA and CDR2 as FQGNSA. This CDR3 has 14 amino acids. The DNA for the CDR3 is TGTGCCAGCAGTTTAGCCTTTTCGGGGGGTGGCTACACCTTC. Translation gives CASSLAFSGGGYTF.

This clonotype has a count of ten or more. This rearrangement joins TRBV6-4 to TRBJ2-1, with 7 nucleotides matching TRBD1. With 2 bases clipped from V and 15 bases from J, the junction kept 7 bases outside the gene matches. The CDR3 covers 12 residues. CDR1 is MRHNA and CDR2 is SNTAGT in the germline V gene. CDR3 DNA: TGTGCCAGCAGTGACAAGGGGGCCTATCTGTTCTTC. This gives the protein CASSDKGAYLFF.

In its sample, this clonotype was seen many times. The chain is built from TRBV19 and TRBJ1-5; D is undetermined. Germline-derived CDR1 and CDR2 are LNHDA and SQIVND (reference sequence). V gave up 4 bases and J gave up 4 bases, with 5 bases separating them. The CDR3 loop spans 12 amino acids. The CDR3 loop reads CASSRGNQPQHF. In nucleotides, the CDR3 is TGTGCCAGTAGTAGAGGGAATCAGCCCCAGCATTTT.

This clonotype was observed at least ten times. The CDR3 reads CASSWGTGLNQPQHF. The CDR3 bases are TGTGCCAGCAGTTGGGGGACAGGGTTAAATCAGCCCCAGCATTTT. The V and J genes are TRBV12-3 or TRBV12-4 and TRBJ1-5; 9 bases fit TRBD1. V trimming: 4 bases; J trimming: 4 bases; junction bases outside the gene matches: 5. The CDR3 is made up of 15 amino acids.

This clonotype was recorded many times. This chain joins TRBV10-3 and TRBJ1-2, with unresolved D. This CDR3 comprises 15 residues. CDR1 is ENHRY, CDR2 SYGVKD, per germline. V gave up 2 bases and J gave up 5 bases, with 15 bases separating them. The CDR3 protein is CAISEEGILKYGYTF. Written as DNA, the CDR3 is TGTGCCATCAGTGAGGAGGGCATCCTGAAGTATGGCTACACCTTC.

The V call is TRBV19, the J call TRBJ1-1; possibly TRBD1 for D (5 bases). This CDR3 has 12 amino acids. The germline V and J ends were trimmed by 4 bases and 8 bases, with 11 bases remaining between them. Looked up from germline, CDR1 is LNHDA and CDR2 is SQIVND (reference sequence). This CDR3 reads CASSRGAGEAFF. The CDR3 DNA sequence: TGTGCCAGTAGTAGAGGGGCAGGGGAAGCTTTCTTT.

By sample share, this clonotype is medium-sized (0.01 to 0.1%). The CDR3 DNA sequence: TGTGCCAGCAGCTTTACAGATACGCAGTATTTT. Translating gives CASSFTDTQYF. The gene calls are TRBV12-3 or TRBV12-4 and TRBJ2-3; D unclear. V was shortened by 6 bases and J by 3 bases, with 4 bases between the two germline ends. The CDR3 length is 11 residues.

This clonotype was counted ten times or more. As DNA, the CDR3 is TGCGCCAGCAGCTTGGAGGTGAACACTGAAGCTTTCTTT. Translation: CASSLEVNTEAFF. The chain has TRBV5-1 and TRBJ1-1; no clear D. V shed 0 bases and J shed 0 bases, with 3 bases lying between them. Germline V gives CDR1 SGHRS, CDR2 YFSETQ. This CDR3 has 13 amino acids.

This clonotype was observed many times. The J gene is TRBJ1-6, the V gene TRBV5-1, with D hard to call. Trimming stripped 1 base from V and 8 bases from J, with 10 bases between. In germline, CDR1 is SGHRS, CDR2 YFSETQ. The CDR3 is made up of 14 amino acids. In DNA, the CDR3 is TGCGCCAGCAGCTTGTTGGAGACGGATTCACCCCTCCACTTT. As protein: CASSLLETDSPLHF.

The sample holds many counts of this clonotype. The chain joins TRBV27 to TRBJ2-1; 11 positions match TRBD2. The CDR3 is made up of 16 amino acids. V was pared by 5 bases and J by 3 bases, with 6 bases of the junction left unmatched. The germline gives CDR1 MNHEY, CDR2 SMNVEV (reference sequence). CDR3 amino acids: CASSALTSGVYNEQFF. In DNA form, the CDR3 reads TGTGCCAGCAGTGCCCTGACTAGCGGGGTCTACAATGAGCAGTTCTTC.

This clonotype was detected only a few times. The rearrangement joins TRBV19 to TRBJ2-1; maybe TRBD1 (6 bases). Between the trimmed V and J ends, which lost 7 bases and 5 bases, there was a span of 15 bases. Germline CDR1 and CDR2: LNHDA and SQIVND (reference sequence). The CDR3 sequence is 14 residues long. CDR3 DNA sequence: TGTGCCAGTACCCGGAGCAGGGGCGACAATGAGCAGTTCTTC. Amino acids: CASTRSRGDNEQFF.

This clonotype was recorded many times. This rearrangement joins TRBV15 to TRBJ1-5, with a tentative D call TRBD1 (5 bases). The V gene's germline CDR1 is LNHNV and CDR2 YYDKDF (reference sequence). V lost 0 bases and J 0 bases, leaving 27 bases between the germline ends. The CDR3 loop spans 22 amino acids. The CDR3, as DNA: TGTGCCACCAGCAGAGATGGATGGGGACGCGGGGAAGGACTCTATAGCAATCAGCCCCAGCATTTT. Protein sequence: CATSRDGWGRGEGLYSNQPQHF.

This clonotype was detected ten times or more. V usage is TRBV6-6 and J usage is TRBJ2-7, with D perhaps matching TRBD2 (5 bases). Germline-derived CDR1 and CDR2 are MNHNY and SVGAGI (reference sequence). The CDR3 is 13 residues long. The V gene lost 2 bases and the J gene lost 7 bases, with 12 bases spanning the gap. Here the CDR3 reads CASSYGIPGEQYV. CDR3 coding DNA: TGTGCCAGCAGTTACGGTATCCCGGGGGAGCAGTACGTC.

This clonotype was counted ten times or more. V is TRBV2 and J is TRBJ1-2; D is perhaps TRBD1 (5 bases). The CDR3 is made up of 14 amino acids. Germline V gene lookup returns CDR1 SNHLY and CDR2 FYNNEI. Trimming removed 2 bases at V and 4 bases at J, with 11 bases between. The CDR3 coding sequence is TGTGCCAGCAGTGAACAGGGAGGAGCCTATGGCTACACCTTC. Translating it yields CASSEQGGAYGYTF.

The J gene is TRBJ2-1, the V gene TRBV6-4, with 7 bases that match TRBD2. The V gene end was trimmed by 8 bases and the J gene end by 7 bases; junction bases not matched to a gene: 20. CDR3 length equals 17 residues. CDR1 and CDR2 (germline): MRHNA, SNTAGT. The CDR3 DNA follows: TGTGCCAGCTTAAGTTATTTGGAATCCGGGAGGCGTAATGAGCAGTTCTTC. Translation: CASLSYLESGRRNEQFF.

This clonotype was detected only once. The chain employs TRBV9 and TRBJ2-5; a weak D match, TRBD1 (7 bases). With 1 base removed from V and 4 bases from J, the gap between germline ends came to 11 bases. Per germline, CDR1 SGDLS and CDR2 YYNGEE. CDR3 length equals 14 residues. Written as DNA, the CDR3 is TGTGCCAGCAGCGTACAGGGGGGTCGAGAGACCCAGTACTTC. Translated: CASSVQGGRETQYF.